Each of the 11 T cell receptor beta chains below was sequenced from the same sample in a study of OX40 agonist ivuxolimab in advanced cancers. Generated by immunoSEQ multiplex PCR, the TCRdb table keeps only in-frame clones and is missing some. The profile covers about 76,000 clones, with approximately 83% appearing a single time and 5% to 7% taken by the ten largest. The source was CD4+ or CD8+ T cells sorted from blood, collected in a trial of the OX40 agonist ivuxolimab. The receptors were sampled from an adult with an advanced solid tumor such as melanoma, head and neck, liver or kidney cancer.

This chain connects TRBV7-2 to TRBJ1-2; 9 bases fit TRBD1. Trimming removed 6 bases from V and 7 bases from J; junction bases left unmatched: 18. CDR1 SGHTA and CDR2 FQGNSA come from the germline V gene. The CDR3 is 17 amino acids. The CDR3 coding sequence is TGTGCCAGCAGTACCCGGTTGGGGGACAGGGAAAGGGGTGGCTACACCTTC. Translated, it gives CASSTRLGDRERGGYTF.

V usage is TRBV7-2 and J usage is TRBJ2-1; D is possibly TRBD1 (6 bases). CDR3 length: 14 amino acids. With 3 bases removed from V and 9 bases from J, the gap between germline ends came to 15 bases. The germline V gene encodes CDR1 SGHTA and CDR2 FQGNSA. The DNA of the CDR3 is TGTGCCAGCAGCTTCCTCCAGGGGAGCGGTGAGCAGTTCTTC. Amino acids: CASSFLQGSGEQFF.

The chain is built from TRBV5-6 and TRBJ1-2; a weak D match, TRBD1 (6 bases). CDR1 SGHDT and CDR2 YYEEEE come from the germline V gene. The CDR3 length is 15 residues. V was pared by 5 bases and J by 6 bases, with 20 bases between. The CDR3 is CASRPYYRVLDGYTF. CDR3 coding DNA: TGTGCCAGCAGACCTTACTACAGGGTATTAGATGGCTACACCTTC. Full variable domain (remainder filled in from reference TRBV5-6 and TRBJ1-2): DAGVTQSPTHLIKTRGQQVTLRCSPKSGHDTVSWYQQALGQGPQFIFQYYEEEERQRGNFPDRFSGHQFPNYSSELNVNALLLGDSALYLCASRPYYRVLDGYTFGSGTRLTVV.

This clone was detected only a few times. The chain uses TRBV4-2 and TRBJ2-3; either TRBD1 or TRBD2 may supply D (5 bases each). With 4 bases removed from V and 1 base from J, the gap between germline ends came to 9 bases. The CDR3 has 14 amino acids. Germline assignment: CDR1 LGHNA and CDR2 YNFKEQ. This chain's CDR3 is CASSPRGGTDTQYF. CDR3 coding DNA: TGTGCCAGCAGCCCCCGAGGGGGCACAGATACGCAGTATTTT.

The chain has TRBV29-1 and TRBJ1-1, with a possible D match to TRBD1 (5 bases). This CDR3 has 11 residues. V gave up 4 bases and J gave up 8 bases, with 11 bases separating them. The germline gives CDR1 SQVTM, CDR2 ANQGSEA. CDR3 in DNA: TGCAGCGTTGGGGGGGGACGGGAAGCTTTCTTT. Translating gives CSVGGGREAFF.

This clone was seen a few times. This chain connects TRBV27 to TRBJ2-1; tentatively, D is TRBD1 (6 bases). The germline V gene has CDR1 MNHEY and CDR2 SMNVEV (reference sequence). V was shortened by 1 base and J by 9 bases, with 10 bases between the two germline ends. The CDR3 is made up of 13 amino acids. This CDR3 reads CASSLYRAVEQFF. In nucleotides, the CDR3 is TGTGCCAGCAGTTTATACAGGGCTGTTGAGCAGTTCTTC.

V usage is TRBV7-6 and J usage is TRBJ2-3; 9 nucleotides line up with TRBD2. The trim removed 4 bases at V and 6 bases at J, leaving 17 bases unmatched. The length of the CDR3 is 18 residues. The germline V gene has CDR1 SGHVS and CDR2 FNYEAQ. The DNA of the CDR3 is TGTGCCAGCAGCTCCGGTGGTAGTTGGCGGGGGGGCTGGGATACGCAGTATTTT. Its translation is CASSSGGSWRGGWDTQYF.

CDR3 loop: CAWTLGTGGQPQHF. The CDR3 coding sequence is TGTGCCTGGACTCTGGGGACAGGGGGACAGCCCCAGCATTTT. V is TRBV30 and J is TRBJ1-5, with TRBD1 identical over 11 bases. Germline CDR1 and CDR2: GTSNPN and SVGIG (reference sequence). Trimming cost V 4 bases and J 7 bases; bases outside gene matches: 6. The CDR3 totals 14 residues. Supplemented by reference TRBV30 and TRBJ1-5, the full variable domain reads SQTIHQWPATLVQPVGSPLSLECTVEGTSNPNLYWYRQAAGRGLQLLFYSVGIGQISSEVPQNLSASRPQDRQFILSSKKLLLSDSGFYLCAWTLGTGGQPQHFGDGTRLSIL.

V is TRBV18 and J is TRBJ2-2, with TRBD1 matching 9 bases. The CDR3 spans 17 residues. From germline, CDR1 is KGHSH and CDR2 LQKENI. V trimming: 3 bases; J trimming: 3 bases; junction bases outside the gene matches: 8. This CDR3 reads CASSPKWTGEDTGELFF. The CDR3, as DNA: TGTGCCAGCTCACCCAAGTGGACAGGGGAGGACACCGGGGAGCTGTTTTTT.

This clone was seen a single time. This chain connects TRBV7-6 to TRBJ2-3; 13 bases line up with TRBD2. The CDR3 sequence is 18 residues long. In germline, CDR1 is SGHVS, CDR2 FNYEAQ. The V and J ends lost 3 bases and 5 bases, in that order; junction bases with no gene match: 11. Written as DNA, the CDR3 is TGTGCCAGCAGCTTCGGGACACCCGGACTAGCGGGAGAAGATACGCAGTATTTT. Amino acids: CASSFGTPGLAGEDTQYF.

The rearrangement links TRBV9 to TRBJ2-7; 9 nucleotides agree with TRBD2. The junction had 10 bases not matched to a gene; V was cut back by 3 bases and J by 6 bases. Germline CDR1 reads SGDLS; CDR2 reads YYNGEE. This CDR3 is built from 15 residues. The CDR3 nucleotides are TGTGCCAGCAGCGGAGGGAGCGGGGGGCGGAGCGAGCAGTACTTC. This gives the protein CASSGGSGGRSEQYF.